These 24 T cell receptor beta chains were sequenced from one sample in a study of blood T cell repertoires in COVID-19. Libraries were prepared by immunoSEQ multiplex PCR; TCRdb keeps only in-frame clonotypes and omits some of them. This table holds almost 250,000 clones, around nine tenths found once. Sequenced material: PBMCs or T cells enriched from blood (not recorded which). All receptors derive from a woman between 50 and 59 years old who had recovered from COVID-19.

The chain carries TRBV5-1 and TRBJ1-4; 10 nucleotides agree with TRBD1. Germline CDR1 SGHRS, CDR2 YFSETQ. This CDR3 contains 14 residues. The V gene end was trimmed by 4 bases and the J gene end by 6 bases; junction bases not matched to a gene: 3. This CDR3 reads CASSLDRGDEKLFF. In DNA form, the CDR3 reads TGCGCCAGCAGCCTGGACAGGGGGGATGAAAAACTGTTTTTT.

The rearrangement links TRBV20-1 to TRBJ2-1; D call uncertain. V dropped 3 bases and J dropped 8 bases, with 8 bases sitting between them. Germline loops: CDR1 DFQATT, CDR2 SNEGSKA (reference sequence). The CDR3 is 11 residues long. DNA for the CDR3: TGCAGTGCTAGCAAAGTAGATGAGCAGTTCTTC. This codes for CSASKVDEQFF.

The chain employs TRBV5-1 and TRBJ2-7; 7 positions agree with TRBD1. Trimming took 0 bases from V and 0 from J; bases not matched to a gene: 6. The CDR3 sequence is 16 residues long. Germline-derived CDR1 and CDR2 are SGHRS and YFSETQ. The CDR3 bases are TGCGCCAGCAGCTTGGCTCTCGGGACAGACTCCTACGAGCAGTACTTC. Translation: CASSLALGTDSYEQYF.

This rearrangement joins TRBV4-3 to TRBJ2-7; 9 nucleotides agree with TRBD2. V lost 6 bases to trimming and J lost 5 bases; unmatched junction nucleotides: 17. The CDR3 runs to 17 residues. The germline V gene encodes CDR1 LGHNA and CDR2 YSLEER. The CDR3 nucleotides are TGCGCCAGCAGTCCGGGGGGATCTAGCGGGACTCGGCACGAGCAGTACTTC. Protein sequence: CASSPGGSSGTRHEQYF.

The J gene is TRBJ2-5, the V gene TRBV19; D perhaps matches TRBD1 (5 bases). This CDR3 contains 15 residues. The germline V gene has CDR1 LNHDA and CDR2 SQIVND (reference sequence). The V end was cut by 1 base, the J end by 4 bases, with 13 bases between. CDR3 loop: CASSIATARRETQYF. CDR3 bases: TGTGCCAGTAGTATAGCGACAGCCAGGCGAGAGACCCAGTACTTC.

The CDR3 loop is CASSSLAGGSETQYF. The CDR3 DNA reads TGCGCCAGCAGCTCCCTTGCGGGAGGGTCAGAGACCCAGTACTTC. The chain carries TRBV4-1 and TRBJ2-5; 9 nucleotides line up with TRBD2. V shed 5 bases, J shed 4 bases, and the junction held 8 bases outside the gene matches. CDR3 length: 15 residues. Looked up from germline, CDR1 is MGHRA and CDR2 is YSYEKL.

The V and J genes are TRBV6-5 and TRBJ1-1; maybe TRBD1 (5 bases). This CDR3 spans 14 amino acids. The V gene's germline CDR1 is MNHEY and CDR2 SVGAGI. Between the trimmed V and J ends, which lost 7 bases and 4 bases, there was a span of 16 bases. DNA for the CDR3: TGTGCCAGCACCCTCTCCTGGGGGGGCACTGAAGCTTTCTTT. Translating it yields CASTLSWGGTEAFF.

The V gene is TRBV4-3, the J gene TRBJ2-5; 9 bases fit TRBD1. J gave up 5 bases and V 0 bases, and 7 bases lay outside the gene matches. Germline CDR1 is LGHNA and CDR2 is YSLEER. There are 16 residues in the CDR3. The CDR3 region is CASSQDVQGAWETQYF. The CDR3 DNA reads as TGCGCCAGCAGCCAAGATGTACAGGGGGCGTGGGAGACCCAGTACTTC.

This chain joins TRBV28 and TRBJ2-5; 10 bases align to TRBD1. The CDR3 length is 17 residues. Per the germline V gene, CDR1 is MDHEN and CDR2 is SYDVKM. After removal of 6 bases from V and 1 base from J, the junction contained 11 bases not matched to a gene. Here the CDR3 reads CASRPGTGARSQETQYF. The DNA of the CDR3 is TGTGCCAGCAGGCCTGGGACAGGGGCGAGGTCCCAAGAGACCCAGTACTTC. The variable domain in full, completed from reference TRBV28 and TRBJ2-5, reads DVKVTQSSRYLVKRTGEKVFLECVQDMDHENMFWYRQDPGLGLRLIYFSYDVKMKEKGDIPEGYSVSREKKERFSLILESASTNQTSMYLCASRPGTGARSQETQYFGPGTRLLVL.

The rearrangement links TRBV11-2 to TRBJ2-2; 7 bases align to TRBD2. J was trimmed by 0 bases and V by 2 bases; bases with no gene match: 3. This CDR3 contains 16 residues. Germline V gene lookup returns CDR1 SGHAT and CDR2 FQNNGV. In DNA, the CDR3 is TGTGCCAGCAGCTTACGGCGGGGGACGAACACCGGGGAGCTGTTTTTT. It codes for CASSLRRGTNTGELFF.

This sequence joins TRBV5-4 and TRBJ2-2, with 7 bases identical to TRBD1. Looked up from germline, CDR1 is SGHNT and CDR2 is YYREEE (reference sequence). J lost 6 bases, V lost 0 bases, and 5 bases had no gene match. This CDR3 has 15 residues. In DNA form, the CDR3 reads TGTGCCAGCAGCTTGGAGACAGGGAATCCCGGGGAGCTGTTTTTT. Protein product: CASSLETGNPGELFF.

V usage is TRBV28 and J usage is TRBJ2-2; no reliable D call. V was shortened by 2 bases and J by 7 bases, with 26 bases between the two germline ends. Germline loops: CDR1 MDHEN, CDR2 SYDVKM. The length of the CDR3 is 19 residues. The CDR3 sequence is CASSLLRVFSLSQDGELFF. CDR3 DNA sequence: TGTGCCAGCAGTTTACTTCGTGTGTTTAGCCTCTCGCAAGACGGGGAGCTGTTTTTT. Complete variable domain (other parts from reference TRBV28 and TRBJ2-2): DVKVTQSSRYLVKRTGEKVFLECVQDMDHENMFWYRQDPGLGLRLIYFSYDVKMKEKGDIPEGYSVSREKKERFSLILESASTNQTSMYLCASSLLRVFSLSQDGELFFGEGSRLTVL.

The chain joins TRBV6-2 or TRBV6-3 to TRBJ2-5, with unresolved D. Germline V gene data show CDR1 as MNHEY and CDR2 as SVGEGT. The CDR3 loop spans 13 amino acids. With 2 bases removed from V and 7 bases from J, the gap between germline ends came to 11 bases. The CDR3 is CASSYRLRGTQYF. DNA of the CDR3: TGTGCCAGCAGTTACCGGCTCCGCGGGACCCAGTACTTC.

The chain has TRBV2 and TRBJ1-6; weak D call: TRBD1 (5 bases). CDR1 is SNHLY, CDR2 FYNNEI, per germline. Deletions cut 2 bases from V and 8 bases from J, with 13 bases between. This CDR3 comprises 15 residues. The CDR3 region has the DNA TGTGCCAGCAGTGAACGGGGGTCCCCGGATTCACCCCTCCACTTT. Translated, it gives CASSERGSPDSPLHF.

This clone was seen a few times. This chain links TRBV5-5 with TRBJ1-1, with 7 bases lining up with TRBD1. The ends lost 6 bases at V and 5 bases at J; junction bases unmatched: 7. CDR1 and CDR2 from the germline V gene are SGHKS and YYEKEE (reference sequence). The length of the CDR3 is 13 residues. CDR3 protein: CASIQGVQTEAFF. For the CDR3, the DNA is TGTGCCAGCATCCAGGGGGTTCAGACTGAAGCTTTCTTT.

V usage is TRBV2 and J usage is TRBJ2-3; D is unresolved. The length of the CDR3 is 13 residues. The germline V gene encodes CDR1 SNHLY and CDR2 FYNNEI. The ends were cut back, 8 bases at V and 2 bases at J, with 11 bases in the middle. DNA for the CDR3: TGTGCCAGCGGTGGTCTCTACACAGATACGCAGTATTTT. Protein sequence: CASGGLYTDTQYF.

The CDR3 protein is CASSPGLHTIQYF. The CDR3 bases are TGTGCCAGTAGCCCAGGACTTCACACTATTCAGTACTTC. This chain links TRBV19 with TRBJ2-4, with TRBD2 as a possible D gene (5 bases). From germline, CDR1 is LNHDA and CDR2 SQIVND (reference sequence). This CDR3 has 13 residues. V lost 6 bases, J lost 10 bases, and 16 bases lay in between.

The gene calls are TRBV6-4 and TRBJ1-1; D is ambiguous. V was pared by 10 bases and J by 5 bases, with 8 bases between. CDR1 is MRHNA and CDR2 is SNTAGT in the germline V gene. The CDR3 covers 10 residues. The CDR3 region has the DNA TGTGCCACCCAGCGGACTGAAGCTTTCTTT. Its translation is CATQRTEAFF.

As for this clone: At the DNA level, this CDR3 is encoded by other sequences in the same sample as well. V and J are TRBV7-3 and TRBJ2-3; 7 nucleotides align to TRBD2. This CDR3 contains 15 residues. V gave up 0 bases and J gave up 3 bases; unmatched junction bases: 3. Germline V CDR1 and CDR2: SGHTA, FQGTGA. The CDR3 bases are TGTGCCAGCAGCTTAACTGGCGGGGGAACAGATACGCAGTATTTT. It is translated as CASSLTGGGTDTQYF.

This chain connects TRBV10-3 to TRBJ1-1, with D perhaps TRBD1 (5 bases). The V end lost 4 bases, the J end lost 3 bases, and 15 bases lay between the germline ends. Looked up from germline, CDR1 is ENHRY and CDR2 is SYGVKD. This CDR3 region has 15 residues. The CDR3 bases are TGTGCCATCAGTGCGGGGAGGGCGGGGGACACTGAAGCTTTCTTT. Protein: CAISAGRAGDTEAFF.

This sequence joins TRBV7-2 and TRBJ2-1, with D unclear. CDR3 length: 15 residues. Looked up from germline, CDR1 is SGHTA and CDR2 is FQGNSA. V was trimmed by 1 base and J by 3 bases, leaving 10 bases between them. The CDR3 protein is CASSLGGLDYNEQFF. The CDR3, as DNA: TGTGCCAGCAGCTTAGGCGGCCTTGACTACAATGAGCAGTTCTTC.

The chain is built from TRBV27 and TRBJ2-1; D is possibly TRBD2 (6 bases). The germline V gene encodes CDR1 MNHEY and CDR2 SMNVEV (reference sequence). This CDR3 is built from 15 residues. The V end lost 2 bases, the J end lost 0 bases, and 8 bases lay between the germline ends. CDR3 nucleotides: TGTGCCAGCAGTTTAGGGGAGGTCTCCTACAATGAGCAGTTCTTC. Its translation is CASSLGEVSYNEQFF.

V is TRBV11-1 and J is TRBJ2-1; D gene ambiguous. V lost 1 base, J lost 2 bases, and 12 bases lay in between. Germline-derived CDR1 and CDR2 are SGHAT and FQDESV (reference sequence). The CDR3 totals 16 residues. CDR3: CASSLVDTGTYNEQFF. CDR3 coding DNA: TGTGCCAGCAGCTTAGTAGACACTGGTACCTACAATGAGCAGTTCTTC.

The chain couples TRBV27 to TRBJ2-2, with D perhaps matching TRBD2 (6 bases). Trimming removed 6 bases at V and 4 bases at J, with 21 bases between. CDR1 and CDR2 from the germline V gene are MNHEY and SMNVEV (reference sequence). CDR3 length: 17 amino acids. CDR3 residues: CASRRSGGRFFTGELFF. CDR3 DNA: TGTGCCAGCAGGCGGAGCGGTGGGAGGTTTTTCACCGGGGAGCTGTTTTTT.